This T cell receptor beta chain was identified during a study of tumor-infiltrating lymphocytes in oesophageal squamous cell carcinoma. In TCRdb, the PCR reads were re-called with MiXCR into one record per CDR3 protein. The table includes roughly 20,000 distinct CDR3 sequences, about two fifths detected once. Germline V gene data show CDR1 as MNHEY and CDR2 as SVGEGT. V trimming: 2 bases; J trimming: 2 bases; junction bases outside the gene matches: 1. CDR3 length: 15 residues. The specimen sequenced was normal esophageal tissue next to the tumor. The sequence was collected from a male donor with esophageal squamous cell carcinoma. The chain employs TRBV6-2 or TRBV6-3 and TRBJ2-1; 9 nucleotides line up with TRBD2. The CDR3 nucleotides read TGTGCCAGCAGTTACGGCGGGGGGGCCTACAATGAGCAGTTCTTC. Translating it yields CASSYGGGAYNEQFF.